This T cell receptor (beta chain) came from a study of blood T cell repertoires in COVID-19. The overall study: Samples of COVID-19 (acute and convalescent) were obtained from the United States, Italy and Spain. Nucleic acid was either cDNA or gDNA, and it came from T cells, B-cell-depleted T cells, or PBMCs.

The CDR3 consists of 12 residues. Germline lookup yields CDR1 SNHLY and CDR2 FYNNEI. This clone was detected once. Germline is not matched at one junction end, which may reflect a read error. This sample includes further DNA sequences coding for the same CDR3. Original methodology: Counts of nucleated cells, estimated from reference gene primer amplification, were obtained. Profiled with immunoSEQ multiplex PCR; TCRdb holds only in-frame clones, not every one. D and trimming come from the DNA, and the V and J calls and clone size come from that table. The table has roughly 97,000 clones, less than 85% seen once.

V usage is TRBV2 and J usage is TRBJ1-2, with D uncertain. Input material: peripheral blood. The TCR was taken from a man aged 65-85 years with acute or convalescent COVID-19. The CDR3 protein is CASSEAAQVYTF. The DNA of the CDR3 is TGTGCCAGCAGTGAAGCGGCTCAGGTCTACACTTTC.